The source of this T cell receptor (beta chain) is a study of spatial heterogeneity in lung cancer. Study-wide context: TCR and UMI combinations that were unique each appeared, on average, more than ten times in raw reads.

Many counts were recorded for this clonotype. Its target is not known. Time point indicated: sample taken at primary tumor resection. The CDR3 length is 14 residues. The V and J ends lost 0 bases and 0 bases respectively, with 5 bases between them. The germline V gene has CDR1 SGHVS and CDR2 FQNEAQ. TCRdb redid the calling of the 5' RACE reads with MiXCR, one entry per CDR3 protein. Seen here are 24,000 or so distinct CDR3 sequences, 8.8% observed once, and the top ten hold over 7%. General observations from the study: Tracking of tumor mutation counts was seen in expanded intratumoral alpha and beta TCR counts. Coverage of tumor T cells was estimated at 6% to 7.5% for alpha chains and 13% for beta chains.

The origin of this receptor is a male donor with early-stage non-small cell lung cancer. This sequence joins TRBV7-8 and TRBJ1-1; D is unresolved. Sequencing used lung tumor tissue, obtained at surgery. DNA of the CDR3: TGTGCCAGCAGCTTAGCCCGAGTGAACACTGAAGCTTTCTTT. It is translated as CASSLARVNTEAFF.